This T cell receptor beta chain was sequenced in a study of breast tumors, draining lymph nodes, adjacent tissues. Study findings and constraints: Data fit most tumor T cells coming from lymph node, expanding in tumor. Compared with basal-like, luminal-like tumors shared significantly more repertoire with nontumor tissue. Tumor repertoires ranked between lymph nodes and nontumor tissue in diversity, with V and J gene preferences.

V gave up 4 bases and J gave up 6 bases, with 14 bases separating them. Germline V lookup: CDR1 SGHRS, CDR2 YFSETQ. The CDR3 sequence is 14 residues long. In TCRdb, the multiplex PCR reads were re-called with MiXCR into one record per CDR3 protein. The table records some 19,000 distinct CDR3 sequences, around 50% of them present only once. This clonotype was counted many times. What it binds is not known. The V call is TRBV5-1, the J call TRBJ2-1, with a possible D match to TRBD2 (5 bases). The sequencing input was breast tumor tissue. The sequence was collected from a female donor with breast cancer. Some clones in this sample may be carry-over from other donors' samples. This chain's CDR3 is CASSGRRLPNEQFF. The CDR3 DNA follows: TGCGCCAGCAGCGGCAGGAGGCTTCCCAATGAGCAGTTCTTC.